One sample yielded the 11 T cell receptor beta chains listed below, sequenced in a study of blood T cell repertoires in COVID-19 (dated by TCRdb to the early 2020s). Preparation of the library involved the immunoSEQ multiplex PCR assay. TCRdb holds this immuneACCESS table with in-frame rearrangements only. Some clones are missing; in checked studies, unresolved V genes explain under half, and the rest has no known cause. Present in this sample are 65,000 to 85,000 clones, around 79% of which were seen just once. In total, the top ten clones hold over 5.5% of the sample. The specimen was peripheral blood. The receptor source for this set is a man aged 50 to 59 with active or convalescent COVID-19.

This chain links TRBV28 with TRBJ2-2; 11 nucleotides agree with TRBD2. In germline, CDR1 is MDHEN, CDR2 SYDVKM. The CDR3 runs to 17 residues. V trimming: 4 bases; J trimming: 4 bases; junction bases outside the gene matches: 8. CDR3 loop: CASSSSGGPGGTGELFF. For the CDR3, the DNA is TGTGCCAGCAGTTCTAGCGGGGGGCCAGGGGGCACCGGGGAGCTGTTTTTT.

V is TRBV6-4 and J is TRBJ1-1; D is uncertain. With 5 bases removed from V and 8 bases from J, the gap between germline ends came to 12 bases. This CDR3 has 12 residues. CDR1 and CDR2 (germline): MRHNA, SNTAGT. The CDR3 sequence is CASSSLGGEAFF. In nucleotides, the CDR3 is TGTGCCAGCAGTTCTCTGGGCGGGGAAGCTTTCTTT.

The CDR3 sequence: CASSLSPGQGFYGYTF. The CDR3 DNA reads as TGTGCCAGCAGCTTATCCCCCGGACAGGGATTCTATGGCTACACCTTC. The chain joins TRBV7-6 to TRBJ1-2, with 8 nucleotides matching TRBD1. Germline V lookup: CDR1 SGHVS, CDR2 FNYEAQ. The CDR3 totals 16 residues. Unmatched junction bases numbered 9, after V lost 2 bases and J lost 4 bases.

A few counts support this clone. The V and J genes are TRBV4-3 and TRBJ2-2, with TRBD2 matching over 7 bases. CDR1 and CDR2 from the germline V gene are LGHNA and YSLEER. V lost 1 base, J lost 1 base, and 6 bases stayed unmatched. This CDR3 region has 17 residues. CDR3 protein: CASSQAPRGGNTGELFF. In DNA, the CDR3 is TGCGCCAGCAGCCAAGCGCCTCGCGGGGGGAACACCGGGGAGCTGTTTTTT.

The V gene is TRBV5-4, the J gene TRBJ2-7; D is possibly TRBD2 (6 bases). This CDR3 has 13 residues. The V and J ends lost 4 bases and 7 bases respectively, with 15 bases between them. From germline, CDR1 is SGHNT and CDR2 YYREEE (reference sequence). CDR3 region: CASSRDEEGEQYF. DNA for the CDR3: TGTGCCAGCAGCCGGGACGAGGAGGGGGAGCAGTACTTC.

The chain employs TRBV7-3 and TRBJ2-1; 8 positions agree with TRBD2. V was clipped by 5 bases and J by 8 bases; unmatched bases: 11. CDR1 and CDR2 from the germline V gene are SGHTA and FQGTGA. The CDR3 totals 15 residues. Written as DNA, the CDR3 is TGTGCCAGCAGCCCTACGAGCGGGGGCAGGGATGAGCAGTTCTTC. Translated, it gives CASSPTSGGRDEQFF.

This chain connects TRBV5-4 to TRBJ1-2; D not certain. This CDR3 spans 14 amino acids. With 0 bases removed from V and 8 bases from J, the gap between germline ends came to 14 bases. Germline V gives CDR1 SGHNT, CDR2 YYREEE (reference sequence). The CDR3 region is CASSLGATSHGYTF. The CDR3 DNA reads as TGTGCCAGCAGCTTGGGAGCGACCAGTCACGGCTACACCTTC.

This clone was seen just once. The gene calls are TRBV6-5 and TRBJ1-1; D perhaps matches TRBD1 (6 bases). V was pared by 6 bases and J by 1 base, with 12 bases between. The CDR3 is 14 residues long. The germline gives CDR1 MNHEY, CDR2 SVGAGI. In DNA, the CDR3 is TGTGCCAGCAGCGTTATGACAGGGAACACTGAAGCTTTCTTT. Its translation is CASSVMTGNTEAFF.

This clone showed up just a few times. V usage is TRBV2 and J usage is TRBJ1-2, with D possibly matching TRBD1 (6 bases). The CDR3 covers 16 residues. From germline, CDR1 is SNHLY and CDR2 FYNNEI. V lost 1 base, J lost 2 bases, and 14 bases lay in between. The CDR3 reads CASSEVLRGLNYGYTF. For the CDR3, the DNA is TGTGCCAGCAGTGAAGTTCTAAGGGGGTTAAACTATGGCTACACCTTC.

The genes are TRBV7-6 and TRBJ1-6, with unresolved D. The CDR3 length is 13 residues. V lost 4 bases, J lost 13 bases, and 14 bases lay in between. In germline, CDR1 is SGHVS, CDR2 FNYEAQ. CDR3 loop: CASSSRGDSPLHF. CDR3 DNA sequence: TGTGCCAGCAGCTCTCGGGGAGACTCCCCCCTCCACTTT.

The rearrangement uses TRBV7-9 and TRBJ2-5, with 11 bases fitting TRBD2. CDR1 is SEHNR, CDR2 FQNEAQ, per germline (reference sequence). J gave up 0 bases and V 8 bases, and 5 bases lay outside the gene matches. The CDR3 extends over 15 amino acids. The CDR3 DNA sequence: TGTGCCAGCGGCACGGGACTAGCGGACCAAGAGACCCAGTACTTC. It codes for CASGTGLADQETQYF. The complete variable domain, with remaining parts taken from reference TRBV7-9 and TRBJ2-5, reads DTGVSQNPRHKITKRGQNVTFRCDPISEHNRLYWYRQTLGQGPEFLTYFQNEAQLEKSRLLSDRFSAERPKGSFSTLEIQRTEQGDSAMYLCASGTGLADQETQYFGPGTRLLVL.